Presented here are 23 T cell receptor beta chains from one specimen sequenced in a study of radiation and T cells in renal cell carcinoma (dated by TCRdb to the early 2020s). What this sample's time point label stands for: blood 2 weeks post-SBRT. The sample's treatment or condition, from its label and the paper: 15 Gy SBRT to primary tumor, nephrectomy 4 weeks later. Receptors were amplified or captured by the immunoSEQ multiplex PCR assay. As stored in TCRdb, this immuneACCESS dataset retains in-frame rearrangements with V and J assigned. A fraction of the clones does not appear; measured against another copy, unresolved V genes explain less than half of the discrepancy, and the remainder lacks a known reason. In this sample the table shows 25,000 to 30,000 clones, 81% of which occur a single time. 25% to 40% of the sample goes to the ten largest clones. Sample: blood, taken from a patient whose treatment included radiotherapy and nephrectomy. All receptors come from a man in his sixties with renal cell carcinoma.

This sequence joins TRBV5-4 and TRBJ2-1; D is ambiguous. The germline V and J ends were trimmed by 5 bases and 6 bases, with 18 bases remaining between them. Germline V gives CDR1 SGHNT, CDR2 YYREEE (reference sequence). The CDR3 covers 15 residues. CDR3 sequence: CASRLDPALPNEQFF. CDR3 DNA sequence: TGTGCCAGCAGACTGGACCCCGCCCTACCCAATGAGCAGTTCTTC.

This clone was recorded a few times. The J gene is TRBJ1-1, the V gene TRBV6-1; D remains ambiguous. Looked up from germline, CDR1 is MNHNS and CDR2 is SASEGT. This CDR3 region has 15 residues. The V gene lost 1 base and the J gene lost 2 bases, with 11 bases spanning the gap. CDR3 region: CASSEEPRLNTEAFF. CDR3 sequence (DNA): TGTGCCAGCAGTGAAGAGCCCCGCTTAAACACTGAAGCTTTCTTT.

This chain connects TRBV5-6 to TRBJ2-7; D tentatively fits TRBD1 or TRBD2 (5 bases each). Trimming left V 3 bases short and J 1 base short, with 8 bases between. Looked up from germline, CDR1 is SGHDT and CDR2 is YYEEEE. This CDR3 has 13 residues. The CDR3 sequence: CASSWDGSYEQYF. The DNA of the CDR3 is TGTGCCAGCAGCTGGGACGGGTCCTACGAGCAGTACTTC.

By its share, this clone is medium-sized (0.01 to 0.1%). The gene calls are TRBV28 and TRBJ1-1, with D perhaps TRBD1 (5 bases). Germline lookup yields CDR1 MDHEN and CDR2 SYDVKM. This CDR3 contains 14 residues. Trimming left V 5 bases short and J 7 bases short, with 17 bases between. CDR3 loop: CASSLAGGGIEAFF. As DNA, the CDR3 is TGTGCCAGCAGTCTGGCGGGGGGGGGAATTGAAGCTTTCTTT.

As to this clone: A much larger clone sits a single nucleotide away, making a read error possible. The chain is built from TRBV5-1 and TRBJ2-1; D might be TRBD2 (5 bases). Germline CDR1 SGHRS, CDR2 YFSETQ. The CDR3 extends over 13 amino acids. The germline V and J ends were trimmed by 4 bases and 6 bases, with 11 bases remaining between them. CDR3 nucleotides: TGCGCCAGCAGCCTGCAGGAGGTCAATGAGCAGTTCTTC. Translation: CASSLQEVNEQFF.

This clone was observed a single time. V gene TRBV6-1 combines with J gene TRBJ2-7; 9 nucleotides line up with TRBD2. After removal of 11 bases from V and 3 bases from J, the junction contained 8 bases not matched to a gene. CDR1 is MNHNS and CDR2 is SASEGT in the germline V gene. The CDR3 has 13 amino acids. The CDR3 nucleotides are TGTGCCGCGGGACAGCGGGAGGTCTACGAGCAGTACTTC. Its translation is CAAGQREVYEQYF.

This chain uses TRBV6-5 with TRBJ2-5; 7 bases match TRBD2. Germline trimming cut 6 bases from V and 3 bases from J; bases unmatched to any gene: 7. The germline gives CDR1 MNHEY, CDR2 SVGAGI. CDR3 length: 14 residues. Here the CDR3 DNA reads TGTGCCAGCAGCCCCATGGGGAGGGAAGAGACCCAGTACTTC. Protein sequence: CASSPMGREETQYF.

This sequence joins TRBV6-1 and TRBJ1-1; no firm D call. The CDR3 is 17 amino acids. Germline V gene data show CDR1 as MNHNS and CDR2 as SASEGT. V dropped 3 bases and J dropped 3 bases, with 20 bases sitting between them. In DNA, the CDR3 is TGTGCCAGCAGTGAGGAGCCGGAGGTTATGTGGGACACTGAAGCTTTCTTT. It is translated as CASSEEPEVMWDTEAFF.

V gene TRBV14 combines with J gene TRBJ1-2; D is possibly TRBD1 (5 bases). Germline V gene sequence: CDR1 SGHDN, CDR2 FVKESK. CDR3 length: 15 amino acids. The ends were cut back, 4 bases at V and 7 bases at J, with 19 bases in the middle. The DNA of the CDR3 is TGTGCCAGCAGCCGAGATATGACGGGGCTGGGTGGCTACACCTTC. Protein sequence: CASSRDMTGLGGYTF.

The chain joins TRBV7-2 to TRBJ2-5, with D perhaps TRBD2 (6 bases). The CDR3 extends over 16 amino acids. V lost 5 bases and J lost 8, with 24 bases in between. CDR1 is SGHTA, CDR2 FQGNSA, per germline. CDR3: CASSPQVDMLGGTQYF. The CDR3 nucleotides read TGTGCCAGCAGCCCTCAAGTGGACATGCTCGGGGGAACCCAGTACTTC.

The chain is built from TRBV7-9 and TRBJ1-1; D remains ambiguous. Trimming shortened V by 4 bases and J by 8 bases, and 8 bases separated the two germline ends. The CDR3 consists of 11 residues. Germline CDR1 reads SEHNR; CDR2 reads FQNEAQ (reference sequence). CDR3 DNA: TGTGCCAGCAGCTCAAAGACAGAAGCTTTCTTT. As protein: CASSSKTEAFF.

The chain combines TRBV6-6 with TRBJ1-3; 10 bases map to TRBD1. The V gene end was trimmed by 2 bases and the J gene end by 4 bases; junction bases not matched to a gene: 2. CDR1 and CDR2 from the germline V gene are MNHNY and SVGAGI (reference sequence). The CDR3 loop spans 15 amino acids. This chain's CDR3 is CASSYGGQGGNTIYF. CDR3 nucleotide sequence: TGTGCCAGCAGTTACGGGGGACAGGGGGGAAACACCATATATTTT.

The CDR3 loop reads CAWSLEASGYTF. CDR3 sequence (DNA): TGTGCCTGGAGTTTGGAGGCCTCTGGCTACACCTTC. V and J are TRBV30 and TRBJ1-2; D is unresolved. With 2 bases removed from V and 7 bases from J, the gap between germline ends came to 11 bases. The germline V gene encodes CDR1 GTSNPN and CDR2 SVGIG (reference sequence). The CDR3 is 12 residues long.

Here the CDR3 reads CASGPGTSGPTLDTQYF. CDR3 sequence (DNA): TGTGCTAGTGGTCCCGGGACTAGCGGACCCACCTTAGATACGCAGTATTTT. The rearrangement joins TRBV12-5 to TRBJ2-3; TRBD2 matches at 11 bases. The germline V gene has CDR1 LGHNT and CDR2 FRNRAP. The CDR3 spans 17 residues. Trimming at V came to 5 bases and at J to 5 bases, leaving 12 bases not matched to a gene.

The CDR3 region is CAIKMLAGYNEQFF. DNA for the CDR3: TGTGCCATCAAAATGCTAGCGGGATACAATGAGCAGTTCTTC. The chain recombines TRBV10-3 with TRBJ2-1; 9 nucleotides agree with TRBD2. Germline-derived CDR1 and CDR2 are ENHRY and SYGVKD. With 7 bases clipped from V and 4 bases from J, the junction kept 5 bases outside the gene matches. This CDR3 is built from 14 residues.

This clone was counted a single time. V usage is TRBV19 and J usage is TRBJ2-5, with D uncertain. The DNA matches TRBJ2-7 better at its end, which makes the J call doubtful. This CDR3 contains 12 residues. Looked up from germline, CDR1 is LNHDA and CDR2 is SQIVND (reference sequence). Here the CDR3 reads CASSIIGGEQYF. The DNA for the CDR3 is TGTGCCAGTAGTATCATCGGTGGCGAGCAGTACTTC.

V gene TRBV2 combines with J gene TRBJ2-6; D is unresolved. Germline CDR1 reads SNHLY; CDR2 reads FYNNEI. This CDR3 has 14 amino acids. V lost 6 bases and J lost 0, with 6 bases in between. The CDR3 bases are TGTGCCAGCAGACGGAGCTCTGGGGCCAACGTCCTGACTTTC. This gives the protein CASRRSSGANVLTF.

The chain couples TRBV14 to TRBJ2-5; TRBD2 matches at 12 bases. The CDR3 runs 14 residues. The germline V gene has CDR1 SGHDN and CDR2 FVKESK. V lost 4 bases to trimming and J lost 4 bases; unmatched junction nucleotides: 1. The CDR3 spells CASSRGLAGETQYF. The CDR3 nucleotides are TGTGCCAGCAGCCGGGGACTAGCGGGAGAGACCCAGTACTTC.

V usage is TRBV19 and J usage is TRBJ2-5; D gene uncertain. The V gene's germline CDR1 is LNHDA and CDR2 SQIVND (reference sequence). This CDR3 is built from 12 residues. V lost 6 bases and J lost 4, with 9 bases in between. CDR3 region: CASSLPGETQYF. As DNA, the CDR3 is TGTGCCAGTAGCCTCCCGGGAGAGACCCAGTACTTC.

The rearrangement joins TRBV4-3 to TRBJ2-6, with 9 nucleotides matching TRBD1. V lost 1 base, J lost 3 bases, and 4 bases stayed unmatched. The CDR3 spans 17 residues. Germline CDR1 and CDR2: LGHNA and YSLEER. The CDR3 coding sequence is TGCGCCAGCAGCCAAGTACAGGGGGCGCTTGGGGCCAACGTCCTGACTTTC. Protein product: CASSQVQGALGANVLTF.

J is TRBJ1-1 and V is TRBV28, with TRBD1 matching over 8 bases. V dropped 5 bases and J dropped 4; count of bases not matched to a gene: 6. This CDR3 spans 14 amino acids. Per germline, CDR1 MDHEN and CDR2 SYDVKM. The CDR3 loop is CASSTIGQGTEAFF. DNA of the CDR3: TGTGCCAGCAGTACGATCGGACAGGGCACTGAAGCTTTCTTT.

This chain joins TRBV2 and TRBJ2-3; TRBD2 matches 13 bases. V lost 10 bases and J lost 2; bases outside the gene matches: 3. CDR1 and CDR2 from the germline V gene are SNHLY and FYNNEI. The CDR3 loop spans 14 amino acids. This CDR3 reads CATGLAGTTDTQYF. CDR3 in DNA: TGTGCCACGGGACTAGCGGGAACCACAGATACGCAGTATTTT.

J is TRBJ1-3 and V is TRBV7-2; D is unclear. Between the trimmed V and J ends, which lost 2 bases and 0 bases, there was a span of 8 bases. Germline V gene lookup returns CDR1 SGHTA and CDR2 FQGNSA. The CDR3 is 15 residues long. The CDR3 nucleotides are TGTGCCAGCAGCTTAAAGGCCTCCTCTGGAAACACCATATATTTT. It yields the protein CASSLKASSGNTIYF.